This T cell receptor (beta chain) was obtained from a study of blood T cell repertoires in COVID-19. Overall study context: PBMCs, B-cell-depleted T cells, or T cells provided the cDNA or gDNA that made up the material.

Only in-frame clones appear in the TCRdb table, and some are missing; sequencing was by immunoSEQ multiplex PCR. The sample holds more than 300,000 clones, around 92% seen once. Sequencing input: peripheral blood. This sequence was found in a man between 18 and 29 years old who had recovered from COVID-19.

The CDR3 nucleotides are TGTGCCAGCAGCCCCCAGGGCAGACACTACGAGCAGTACTTC. Its translation: CASSPQGRHYEQYF. V usage is TRBV9 and J usage is TRBJ2-7, with D perhaps matching TRBD1 (5 bases). The ends were cut back, 4 bases at V and 3 bases at J, with 14 bases in the middle. CDR3 length: 14 residues. Germline CDR1 SGDLS, CDR2 YYNGEE.